This is a list of T cell receptor beta chains from one sample in a study of cytomegalovirus exposure and HLA in healthy donors. Repertoires were generated with immunoSEQ multiplex PCR, while TCRdb's copy carries only in-frame clones and drops some. The data contain 100,000 to 150,000 clones, around 78% of them seen just once; the ten biggest clones take up 1.8%. The material sequenced was PBMCs. The receptors here all came from a female donor in good health and CMV-seropositive. CDR3s include the opening cysteine and the closing phenylalanine or tryptophan. Fields, in order: J gene, D gene, V gene, CDR3 length, clone size, CDR3 protein, CDR3 DNA. A D gene is named only where the DNA matches it firmly. Only some rows state a clone size, as once, few, many or a class for expanded clones.

TRBJ2-1	TRBD2	TRBV7-2	17	.	CASSLRLAGGAYNEQFF	TGTGCCAGCAGCTTAAGACTAGCGGGAGGAGCCTACAATGAGCAGTTCTTC
TRBJ2-7	.	TRBV7-6	14	.	CASSLEDRSYEQYF	TGTGCCAGCAGCTTGGAAGACAGATCCTACGAGCAGTACTTC
TRBJ2-2	TRBD1	TRBV6-1	13	.	CAIPTGVTGELFF	TGTGCCATCCCGACAGGGGTCACCGGGGAGCTGTTTTTT
TRBJ2-1	.	TRBV6-4	15	.	CASRADRRKLDEQFF	TGTGCCAGCAGGGCCGACAGGAGAAAGTTGGATGAGCAGTTCTTC
TRBJ1-2	.	TRBV5-5	14	.	CASSLELSNYGYTF	TGTGCCAGCAGCTTGGAACTTTCTAACTATGGCTACACCTTC
TRBJ2-5	.	TRBV7-9	15	.	CASSLLTGTKETQYF	TGTGCCAGCAGCTTATTAACAGGGACGAAGGAGACCCAGTACTTC
TRBJ2-5	.	TRBV2	16	.	CASSEFNARQSETQYF	TGTGCCAGCAGTGAATTCAATGCCAGGCAGTCAGAGACCCAGTACTTC
TRBJ2-1	TRBD2	TRBV7-2	14	.	CASSPRTSVDEQFF	TGTGCCAGCAGCCCTCGGACTAGTGTCGATGAGCAGTTCTTC
TRBJ2-1	TRBD1	TRBV28	16	.	CASTPGTAHPYNEQFF	TGTGCCAGCACCCCCGGGACAGCGCACCCCTACAATGAGCAGTTCTTC
TRBJ1-1	.	TRBV5-4	13	.	CASSPTGNTEAFF	TGTGCCAGCAGCCCCACAGGGAACACTGAAGCTTTCTTT
TRBJ1-4	TRBD1	TRBV9	15	.	CASSVRQGASEKLFF	TGTGCCAGCAGCGTACGGCAGGGGGCGAGTGAAAAACTGTTTTTT
TRBJ1-1	.	TRBV19	16	.	CASSTLEGGSNTEAFF	TGTGCCAGTAGTACCCTAGAGGGGGGGTCGAACACTGAAGCTTTCTTT
TRBJ1-1	.	TRBV6-5	14	.	CASSYVGPGTEAFF	TGTGCCAGCAGTTACGTGGGGCCTGGCACTGAAGCTTTCTTT
TRBJ2-7	.	TRBV14	12	.	CASSRLSYEQYF	TGTGCCAGCAGCCGACTGTCCTACGAGCAGTACTTC
TRBJ1-5	.	TRBV7-2	16	once	CASSPSRGYSNQPQHF	TGTGCCAGCAGCCCTAGCCGGGGATATAGCAATCAGCCCCAGCATTTT
TRBJ2-2	.	TRBV5-1	16	.	CASSLPVTGTTGELFF	TGCGCCAGCAGTCTTCCGGTTACAGGGACCACCGGGGAGCTGTTTTTT
TRBJ2-1	.	TRBV11-2	12	.	CASRGPYNEQFF	TGTGCCAGCCGTGGGCCATACAATGAGCAGTTCTTC
TRBJ2-1	TRBD2	TRBV4-2	16	.	CASSTQIAGGWNEQFF	TGTGCCAGCAGCACCCAAATAGCGGGAGGGTGGAATGAGCAGTTCTTC
TRBJ1-1	TRBD1	TRBV30	14	.	CAWVSTGGRTEAFF	TGTGCCTGGGTTTCAACAGGGGGGCGCACTGAAGCTTTCTTT
TRBJ1-1	TRBD1	TRBV11-1	14	.	CASSLSVTGLEAFF	TGTGCCAGCAGCTTATCCGTGACAGGGCTTGAAGCTTTCTTT
TRBJ1-1	TRBD1	TRBV7-9	15	.	CASSTTTGAGTEAFF	TGTGCCAGCAGCACAACGACAGGGGCGGGCACTGAAGCTTTCTTT
TRBJ1-4	.	TRBV7-9	19	.	CASSRGYGGTDARNEKLFF	TGTGCCAGCAGCCGTGGATACGGAGGGACGGATGCCCGTAATGAAAAACTGTTTTTT
TRBJ1-2	.	TRBV29-1	13	once	CSVDDRANYGYTF	TGCAGCGTTGACGACAGAGCTAACTATGGCTACACCTTC
TRBJ1-3	.	TRBV5-1	15	.	CASSLTGNSGNTIYF	TGCGCCAGCAGCTTGACGGGGAACTCTGGAAACACCATATATTTT
TRBJ2-1	TRBD2	TRBV10-3	16	once	CAIRTSAGGSYNEQFF	TGTGCCATCAGGACCTCAGCGGGGGGTTCCTACAATGAGCAGTTCTTC
TRBJ1-2	.	TRBV19	12	.	CASSMENYGYTF	TGTGCCAGTAGTATGGAGAACTATGGCTACACCTTC